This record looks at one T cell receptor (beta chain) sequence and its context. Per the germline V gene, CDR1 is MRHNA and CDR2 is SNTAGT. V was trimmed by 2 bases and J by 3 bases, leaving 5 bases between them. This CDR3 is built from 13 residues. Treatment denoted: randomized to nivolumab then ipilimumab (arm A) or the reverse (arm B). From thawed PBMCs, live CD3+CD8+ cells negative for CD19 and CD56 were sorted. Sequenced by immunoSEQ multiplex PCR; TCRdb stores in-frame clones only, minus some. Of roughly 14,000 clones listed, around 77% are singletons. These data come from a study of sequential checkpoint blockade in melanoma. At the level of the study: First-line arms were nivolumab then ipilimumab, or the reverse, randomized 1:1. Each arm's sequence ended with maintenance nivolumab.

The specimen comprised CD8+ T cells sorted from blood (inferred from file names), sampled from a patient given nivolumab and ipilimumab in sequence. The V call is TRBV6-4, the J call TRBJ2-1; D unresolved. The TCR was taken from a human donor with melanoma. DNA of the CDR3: TGTGCCAGCAGTGACAACAGCTACAATGAGCAGTTCTTC. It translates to CASSDNSYNEQFF.